These T cell receptor beta chains were read from a single sample in a study of T cells in Graves' hyperthyroidism and ophthalmopathy. TCRdb fed the multiplex PCR reads into MiXCR, producing one record per CDR3 protein. The data hold hundreds of thousands of distinct CDR3 sequences, with roughly 14% observed a single time. The sample consisted of blood. The receptors were sampled from a young man with Graves' ophthalmopathy. The CDR3 runs from the conserved cysteine through the conserved F or W. The order of the fields is J gene, clone size, D gene, V gene, CDR3 protein, CDR3 DNA. A D gene is named only where the DNA matches it firmly. Some rows have no size entry. The others give once, few or many, or a class for an expanded clone.

TRBJ2-1,many,-,TRBV30,CAWRALGLLYNEQFF,TGTGCCTGGAGAGCTTTGGGTTTACTTTACAATGAGCAGTTCTTC
TRBJ1-5,many,-,TRBV10-2,CASKSNSNQPQHF,TGCGCCAGCAAGTCCAATAGCAATCAGCCCCAGCATTTT
TRBJ2-1,many,TRBD1,TRBV12-5,CASASGTGINEQFF,TGTGCTAGTGCCTCCGGGACAGGGATCAATGAGCAGTTCTTC
TRBJ2-7,-,-,TRBV6-2/TRBV6-3,CASSWRPGEQYF,TGTGCCAGCAGTTGGAGGCCCGGGGAGCAGTACTTC
TRBJ1-1,many,-,TRBV11-2,CASSRRGVNTEAFF,TGTGCCAGCAGCCGACGGGGGGTCAACACTGAAGCTTTCTTT
TRBJ1-1,many,-,TRBV20-1,CSARGGGPNTEAFF,TGCAGTGCTCGAGGGGGAGGACCGAACACTGAAGCTTTCTTT
TRBJ2-5,many,-,TRBV12-3/TRBV12-4,CASSNRQIETQYF,TGTGCCAGCAGTAACCGACAGATAGAGACCCAGTACTTC
TRBJ2-7,few,TRBD1,TRBV10-3,CAISEPPGGSEQYF,TGTGCCATCAGTGAGCCACCAGGGGGCAGCGAGCAGTACTTC
TRBJ2-1,many,-,TRBV9,CASSVGQPYNEQFF,TGTGCCAGCAGCGTAGGCCAGCCCTACAATGAGCAGTTCTTC
TRBJ2-7,many,-,TRBV7-8,CASSLLETAYEQYF,TGTGCCAGCAGCTTATTGGAGACAGCCTACGAGCAGTACTTC
TRBJ2-1,-,-,TRBV5-1,CASSLSGSHNEQFF,TGCGCCAGCAGCTTATCTGGGAGCCACAATGAGCAGTTCTTC
TRBJ2-5,-,TRBD1,TRBV7-9,CASSLGGQGKETQYF,TGTGCCAGCAGCTTAGGGGGACAGGGGAAAGAGACCCAGTACTTC
TRBJ2-3,-,TRBD2,TRBV9,CASSIEGLSGTFTDTQYF,TGTGCCAGCAGCATAGAGGGGCTTAGCGGGACTTTCACAGATACGCAGTATTTT
TRBJ2-7,many,-,TRBV6-5,CASSFSLRTVTYEQYF,TGTGCCAGCAGTTTCTCTCTACGGACGGTAACCTACGAGCAGTACTTC
TRBJ2-3,many,-,TRBV10-1,CASSGSSESTDTQYF,TGCGCCAGCAGTGGATCCAGCGAGAGCACAGATACGCAGTATTTT
TRBJ1-1,many,-,TRBV5-1,CASSLGRGAQGTEAFF,TGCGCCAGCAGCTTGGGACGGGGGGCGCAGGGCACTGAAGCTTTCTTT
TRBJ2-7,many,-,TRBV10-3,CAISSRLGGPDEQYF,TGTGCCATCTCAAGTCGTCTAGGGGGACCTGACGAGCAGTACTTC
TRBJ1-5,few,-,TRBV5-8,CASSLGTRVDPQHF,TGTGCCAGCAGCTTAGGGACAAGGGTGGATCCCCAGCATTTT
TRBJ2-1,few,-,TRBV7-9,CASSLRASSYNEQFF,TGTGCCAGCAGCTTACGGGCTAGCTCCTACAATGAGCAGTTCTTC
TRBJ1-2,few,-,TRBV2,CASSEPPYGYTF,TGTGCCAGCAGTGAACCCCCCTATGGCTACACCTTC
TRBJ2-2,few,-,TRBV7-3,CASSLSSPANTGELFF,TGTGCCAGCAGCCTCTCGTCGCCGGCGAACACCGGGGAGCTGTTTTTT
TRBJ1-5,many,-,TRBV6-2/TRBV6-3,CASSYLGPLEPQHF,TGTGCCAGCAGTTACTTGGGGCCCCTAGAGCCCCAGCATTTT
TRBJ2-7,many,TRBD2,TRBV29-1,CSALGLAGGGEQYF,TGCAGCGCCCTCGGACTAGCGGGAGGGGGCGAGCAGTACTTC
TRBJ1-3,-,TRBD1,TRBV28,CASTVPGGANGNTIYF,TGTGCCAGCACCGTACCAGGGGGCGCGAATGGAAACACCATATATTTT
TRBJ1-1,many,-,TRBV4-1,CASSQGRQPNTEAFF,TGCGCCAGCAGCCAAGGACGACAGCCGAACACTGAAGCTTTCTTT
TRBJ2-2,-,TRBD1,TRBV24-1,CATSDSTGVIYTGELFF,TGTGCCACCAGTGATTCTACAGGGGTAATATACACCGGGGAGCTGTTTTTT
TRBJ2-2,-,-,TRBV19,CASSSGAHANTGELFF,TGTGCCAGTAGTAGCGGGGCTCACGCGAACACCGGGGAGCTGTTTTTT
TRBJ2-7,few,-,TRBV20-1,CSAYEYGGPYEQYF,TGCAGTGCTTACGAATACGGAGGGCCCTACGAGCAGTACTTC
TRBJ2-3,many,TRBD2,TRBV6-4,CASSDSGGADTQYF,TGTGCCAGCAGTGACAGCGGGGGGGCAGATACGCAGTATTTT
TRBJ2-1,-,-,TRBV30,CAWRSPGSDNEQFF,TGTGCCTGGAGGTCCCCGGGTTCGGACAATGAGCAGTTCTTC
TRBJ2-3,many,-,TRBV12-3/TRBV12-4,CASSLGSFTDTQYF,TGTGCCAGCAGTTTAGGCAGCTTCACAGATACGCAGTATTTT
TRBJ2-3,many,TRBD2,TRBV7-2,CASSPPLLAGGLDTQYF,TGTGCCAGCAGCCCTCCCTTACTAGCGGGGGGGTTAGATACGCAGTATTTT
TRBJ2-4,-,-,TRBV7-9,CASSLQGVDIQYF,TGTGCCAGCAGCCTACAGGGTGTAGACATTCAGTACTTC
TRBJ2-2,few,-,TRBV4-1,CASSLQVVSTGELFF,TGCGCCAGCAGCCTACAGGTGGTGAGCACCGGGGAGCTGTTTTTT
TRBJ1-5,-,TRBD1,TRBV4-1,CASSPIAGGAYSNQPQHF,TGCGCCAGCAGCCCTATTGCAGGGGGCGCTTATAGCAATCAGCCCCAGCATTTT
TRBJ2-5,-,TRBD2,TRBV5-8,CASSLAITSGGQETQYF,TGTGCCAGCAGCTTGGCCATCACTAGCGGGGGACAAGAGACCCAGTACTTC
TRBJ2-6,-,-,TRBV12-3/TRBV12-4,CASSFRGSRGANVLTF,TGTGCCAGCAGTTTTAGAGGGAGCCGGGGGGCCAACGTCCTGACTTTC
TRBJ2-1,few,-,TRBV9,CASSVFERTSSYNEQFF,TGTGCCAGCAGCGTCTTTGAGCGGACCAGCTCCTACAATGAGCAGTTCTTC
TRBJ2-5,many,-,TRBV20-1,CSAEGPGWGETQYF,TGCAGTGCCGAGGGCCCAGGATGGGGAGAGACCCAGTACTTC
TRBJ2-5,few,-,TRBV12-3/TRBV12-4,CASSFYLGQRGQETQYF,TGTGCCAGCAGTTTTTACCTCGGACAGAGAGGACAAGAGACCCAGTACTTC
TRBJ1-6,-,TRBD1,TRBV2,CASSGTGGANNSPLHF,TGTGCCAGCAGTGGGACAGGGGGCGCGAATAATTCACCCCTCCACTTT
TRBJ1-4,many,-,TRBV29-1,CSVARSRDLGKLFF,TGCAGCGTCGCTCGAAGCCGGGACTTAGGAAAACTGTTTTTT
TRBJ2-7,many,TRBD2,TRBV28,CASRSGNPYEQYF,TGTGCCAGCAGGAGCGGGAATCCCTACGAGCAGTACTTC
TRBJ1-5,many,-,TRBV15,CATSRAGTANQPQHF,TGTGCCACCAGCAGAGCCGGGACGGCCAATCAGCCCCAGCATTTT
TRBJ1-5,many,TRBD1,TRBV7-9,CASSSSGTGGFGNQPQHF,TGTGCCAGCAGCAGCTCCGGGACAGGGGGATTTGGCAATCAGCCCCAGCATTTT
TRBJ2-1,many,TRBD2,TRBV12-3/TRBV12-4,CASSRPGEGSSYNEQFF,TGTGCCAGCAGCCGTCCGGGGGAGGGAAGCTCCTACAATGAGCAGTTCTTC